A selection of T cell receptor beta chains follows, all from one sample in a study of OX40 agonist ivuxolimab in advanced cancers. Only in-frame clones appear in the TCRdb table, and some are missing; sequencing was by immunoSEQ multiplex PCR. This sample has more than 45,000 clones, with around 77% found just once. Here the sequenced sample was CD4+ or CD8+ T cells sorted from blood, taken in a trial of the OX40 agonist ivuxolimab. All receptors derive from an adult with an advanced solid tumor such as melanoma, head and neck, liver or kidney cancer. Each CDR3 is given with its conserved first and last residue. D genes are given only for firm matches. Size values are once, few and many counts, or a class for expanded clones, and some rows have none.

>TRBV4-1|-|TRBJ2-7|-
CASSQDRATDNTYEQYF
TGCGCCAGCAGCCAAGATAGAGCAACAGATAATACCTACGAGCAGTACTTC
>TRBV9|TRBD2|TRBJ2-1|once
CASSATSGYYNEQFF
TGTGCCAGCAGCGCAACTAGCGGGTATTACAATGAGCAGTTCTTC
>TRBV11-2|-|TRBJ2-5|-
CASSLSDQETQYF
TGTGCCAGCAGCTTAAGCGATCAAGAGACCCAGTACTTC
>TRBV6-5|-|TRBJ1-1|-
CASSYSGLLNTEAFF
TGTGCCAGCAGTTACTCGGGACTGCTGAACACTGAAGCTTTCTTT
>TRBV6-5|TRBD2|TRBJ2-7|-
CASKRGLAAFEQYF
TGTGCCAGCAAGAGGGGACTAGCGGCCTTTGAGCAGTACTTC
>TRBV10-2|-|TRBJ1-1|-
CASSVTENTEAFF
TGCGCCAGCAGTGTGACAGAGAACACTGAAGCTTTCTTT
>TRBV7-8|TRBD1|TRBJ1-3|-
CASSQDRAGNTIYF
TGTGCCAGCAGCCAAGACAGGGCTGGAAACACCATATATTTT
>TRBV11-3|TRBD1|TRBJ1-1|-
CASSFGQGNTEAFF
TGTGCCAGCAGCTTTGGACAGGGGAACACTGAAGCTTTCTTT
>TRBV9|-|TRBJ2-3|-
CASNQGGSTDTQYF
TGTGCCAGCAATCAGGGGGGGAGCACAGATACGCAGTATTTT
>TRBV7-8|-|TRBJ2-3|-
CASSSTRWRTDTQYF
TGTGCCAGCAGCTCGACAAGGTGGCGCACAGATACGCAGTATTTT